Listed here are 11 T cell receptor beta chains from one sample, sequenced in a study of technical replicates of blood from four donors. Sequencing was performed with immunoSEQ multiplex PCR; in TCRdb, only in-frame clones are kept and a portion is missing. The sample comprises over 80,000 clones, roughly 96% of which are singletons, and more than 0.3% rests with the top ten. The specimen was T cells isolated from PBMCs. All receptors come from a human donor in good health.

This CDR3 is CASSLVFGDMNYGYTF. DNA of the CDR3: TGTGCCAGCAGCTTAGTGTTCGGGGACATGAACTATGGCTACACCTTC. The chain recombines TRBV13 with TRBJ1-2; possible D gene TRBD1, 6 bases. Trimming left V 1 base short and J 2 bases short, with 14 bases between. From germline, CDR1 is PRHDT and CDR2 FYEKMQ (reference sequence). This CDR3 comprises 16 residues.

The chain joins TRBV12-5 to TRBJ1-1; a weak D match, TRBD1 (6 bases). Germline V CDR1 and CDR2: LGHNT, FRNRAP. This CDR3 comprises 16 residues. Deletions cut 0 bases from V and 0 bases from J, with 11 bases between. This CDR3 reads CASGLVQGHLNTEAFF. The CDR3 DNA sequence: TGTGCTAGTGGTTTGGTACAGGGACACTTGAACACTGAAGCTTTCTTT.

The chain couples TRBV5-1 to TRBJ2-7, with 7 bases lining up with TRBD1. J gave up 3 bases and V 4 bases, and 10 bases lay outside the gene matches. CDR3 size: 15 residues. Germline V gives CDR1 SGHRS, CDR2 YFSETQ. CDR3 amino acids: CASSPLQGSYYEQYF. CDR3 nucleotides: TGCGCCAGCAGCCCCCTACAGGGGTCGTACTACGAGCAGTACTTC.

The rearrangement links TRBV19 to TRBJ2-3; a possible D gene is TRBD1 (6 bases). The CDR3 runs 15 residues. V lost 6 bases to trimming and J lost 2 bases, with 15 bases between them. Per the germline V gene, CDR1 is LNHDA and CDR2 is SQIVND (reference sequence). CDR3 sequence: CASRVLDRDTDTQYF. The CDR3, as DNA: TGTGCCAGTAGAGTCCTGGACAGAGACACAGATACGCAGTATTTT.

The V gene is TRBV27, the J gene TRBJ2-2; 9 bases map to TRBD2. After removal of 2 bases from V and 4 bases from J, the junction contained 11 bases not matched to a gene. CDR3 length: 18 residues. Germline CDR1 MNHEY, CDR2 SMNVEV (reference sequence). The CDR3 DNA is TGTGCCAGCAGTTTAGGGCTAGCGGGGACCCCCCGCACCGGGGAGCTGTTTTTT. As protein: CASSLGLAGTPRTGELFF.

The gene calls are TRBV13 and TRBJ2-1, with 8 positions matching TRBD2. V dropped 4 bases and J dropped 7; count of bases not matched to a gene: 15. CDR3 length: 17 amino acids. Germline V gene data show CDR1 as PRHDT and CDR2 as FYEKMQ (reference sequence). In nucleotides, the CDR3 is TGTGCCAGCAGCTCCCAAGGTACAGCGGGAGCCCGGAATGAGCAGTTCTTC. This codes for CASSSQGTAGARNEQFF.

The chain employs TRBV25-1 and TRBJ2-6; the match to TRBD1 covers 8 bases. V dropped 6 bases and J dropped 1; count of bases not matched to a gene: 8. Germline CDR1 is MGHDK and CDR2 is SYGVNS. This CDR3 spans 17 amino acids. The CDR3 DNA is TGTGCCAGCAGAAGCCCAGGGGGCGCATCTGGGGCCAACGTCCTGACTTTC. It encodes CASRSPGGASGANVLTF. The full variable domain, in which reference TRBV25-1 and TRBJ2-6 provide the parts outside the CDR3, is EADIYQTPRYLVIGTGKKITLECSQTMGHDKMYWYQQDPGMELHLIHYSYGVNSTEKGDLSSESTVSRIRTEHFPLTLESARPSHTSQYLCASRSPGGASGANVLTFGAGSRLTVL.

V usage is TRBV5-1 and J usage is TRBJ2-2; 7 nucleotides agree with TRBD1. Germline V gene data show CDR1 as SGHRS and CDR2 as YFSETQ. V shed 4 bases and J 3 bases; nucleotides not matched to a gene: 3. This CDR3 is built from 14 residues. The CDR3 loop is CASSPGTDTGELFF. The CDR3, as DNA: TGCGCCAGCAGCCCCGGGACAGACACCGGGGAGCTGTTTTTT.

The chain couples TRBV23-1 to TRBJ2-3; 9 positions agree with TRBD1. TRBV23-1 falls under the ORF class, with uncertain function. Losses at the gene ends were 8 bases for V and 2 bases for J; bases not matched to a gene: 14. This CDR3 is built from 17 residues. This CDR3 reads CASGPGQGGSPTDTQYF. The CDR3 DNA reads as TGCGCCAGCGGCCCGGGACAGGGAGGGAGTCCCACAGATACGCAGTATTTT.

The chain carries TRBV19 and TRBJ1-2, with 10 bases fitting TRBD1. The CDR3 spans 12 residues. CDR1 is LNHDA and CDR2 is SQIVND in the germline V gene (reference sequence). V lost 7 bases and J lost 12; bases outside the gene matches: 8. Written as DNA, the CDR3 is TGTGCCAGTACCCACCCCGACAGGGGGCACACCTTC. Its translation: CASTHPDRGHTF.

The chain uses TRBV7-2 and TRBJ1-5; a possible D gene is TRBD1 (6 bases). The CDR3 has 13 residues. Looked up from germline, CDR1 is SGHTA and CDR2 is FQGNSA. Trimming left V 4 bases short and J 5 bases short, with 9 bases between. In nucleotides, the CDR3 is TGTGCCAGCAGCTCCTCAGGGGATCAGCCCCAGCATTTT. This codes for CASSSSGDQPQHF.